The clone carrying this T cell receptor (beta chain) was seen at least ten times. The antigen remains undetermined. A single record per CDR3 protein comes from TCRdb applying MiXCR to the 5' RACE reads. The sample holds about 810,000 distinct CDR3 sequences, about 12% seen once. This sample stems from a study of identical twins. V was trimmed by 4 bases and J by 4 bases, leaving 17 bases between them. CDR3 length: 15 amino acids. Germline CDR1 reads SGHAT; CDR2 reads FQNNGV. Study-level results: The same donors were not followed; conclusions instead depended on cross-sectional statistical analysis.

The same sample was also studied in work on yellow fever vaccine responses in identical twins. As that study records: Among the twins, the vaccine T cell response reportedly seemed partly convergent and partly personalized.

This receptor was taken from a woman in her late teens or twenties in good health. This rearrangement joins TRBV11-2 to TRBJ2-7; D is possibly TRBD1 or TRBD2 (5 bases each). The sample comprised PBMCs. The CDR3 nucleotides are TGTGCCAGCAGCTCCCAGGGCGGGCACTCTTACGAGCAGTACTTC. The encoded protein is CASSSQGGHSYEQYF.